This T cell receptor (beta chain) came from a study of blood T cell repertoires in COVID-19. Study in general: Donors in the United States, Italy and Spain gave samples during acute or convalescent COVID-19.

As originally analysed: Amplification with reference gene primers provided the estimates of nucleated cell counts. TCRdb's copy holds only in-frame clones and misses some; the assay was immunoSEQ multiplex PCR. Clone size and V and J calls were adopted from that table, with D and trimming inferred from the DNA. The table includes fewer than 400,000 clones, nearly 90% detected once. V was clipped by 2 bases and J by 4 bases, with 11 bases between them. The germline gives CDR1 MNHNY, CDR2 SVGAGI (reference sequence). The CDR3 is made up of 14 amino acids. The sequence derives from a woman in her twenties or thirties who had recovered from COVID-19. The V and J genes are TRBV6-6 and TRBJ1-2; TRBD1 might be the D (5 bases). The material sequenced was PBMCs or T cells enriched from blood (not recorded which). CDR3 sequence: CASSYRQGVYGYTF. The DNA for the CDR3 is TGTGCCAGCAGTTACAGGCAGGGTGTCTATGGCTACACCTTC.